A selection of T cell receptor beta chains follows, all from one sample in a study of blood T cells in healthy people across ages. TCRdb re-analysed the 5' RACE reads in MiXCR, keeping a single row per CDR3 protein. The sample contains some 1.5 million distinct CDR3 sequences, 25% to 30% of which appear only once. The sample comprised blood. The source of these receptors is a woman younger than 45 in good health. Both conserved end residues are part of each CDR3. A D gene is named only where the DNA matches it firmly. Expanded clones are given a class, and other clones once, few, many or no size at all.

d_call j_call clone_size v_call cdr3_aa cdr3_nt
NA TRBJ1-1 many TRBV29-1 CSVRGPMGTEAFF TGCAGCGTACGCGGACCCATGGGCACTGAAGCTTTCTTT
NA TRBJ2-1 many TRBV29-1 CSARRTTYNEQFF TGCAGCGCCCGACGGACCACCTACAATGAGCAGTTCTTC
TRBD2 TRBJ2-4 few TRBV20-1 CSARGLAGTEAKNIQYF TGCAGTGCTAGGGGACTAGCGGGGACCGAAGCCAAAAACATTCAGTACTTC
TRBD1 TRBJ2-5 few TRBV7-9 CAIVQGAQETQYF TGTGCCATCGTACAGGGGGCTCAAGAGACCCAGTACTTC
NA TRBJ1-2 NA TRBV9 CASSVFQGTDYGYTF TGTGCCAGCAGCGTATTTCAGGGGACCGACTATGGCTACACCTTC
NA TRBJ1-4 few TRBV29-1 CSAKPDRNEKLFF TGCAGCGCCAAGCCGGACCGTAATGAAAAACTGTTTTTT
NA TRBJ2-4 NA TRBV11-2 CASSLDPTGLRAKNIQYF TGTGCCAGCAGCTTAGATCCCACAGGACTGCGAGCCAAAAACATTCAGTACTTC
TRBD1 TRBJ2-5 NA TRBV27 CASSLWQGAQETQYF TGTGCCAGCAGTTTATGGCAGGGGGCCCAAGAGACCCAGTACTTC
NA TRBJ2-3 NA TRBV29-1 CSAKSTDTQYF TGCAGCGCCAAGAGCACAGATACGCAGTATTTT
NA TRBJ2-5 many TRBV5-1 CASSLRQTQETQYF TGCGCCAGCAGTCTCCGACAGACCCAAGAGACCCAGTACTTC
NA TRBJ2-7 NA TRBV7-7 CASSLSKGAYEQYF TGTGCTAGCAGTCTGTCCAAAGGGGCCTACGAGCAGTACTTC
NA TRBJ2-5 many TRBV5-1 CASSPMLGETQYF TGCGCCAGCAGCCCTATGCTGGGAGAGACCCAGTACTTC
TRBD1 TRBJ1-4 NA TRBV6-6 CASSSITAGGEKLFF TGTGCCAGCAGTTCCATTACAGCAGGGGGTGAAAAACTGTTTTTT
NA TRBJ2-7 NA TRBV6-2/TRBV6-3 CASSPSVGAPSYEQYF TGTGCCAGCAGCCCCTCAGTCGGAGCCCCTTCCTACGAGCAGTACTTC
NA TRBJ2-7 few TRBV11-2 CASSLVLGREQYF TGTGCCAGCAGCTTAGTCCTAGGCCGTGAGCAGTACTTC
TRBD1 TRBJ2-4 NA TRBV9 CASSGTGTNIQYF TGTGCCAGCAGCGGGACAGGGACAAACATTCAGTACTTC
TRBD1 TRBJ1-3 NA TRBV6-5 CASSPPGGYGNTIYF TGTGCCAGCAGTCCCCCAGGGGGGTATGGAAACACCATATATTTT
TRBD1 TRBJ1-2 few TRBV6-5 CASSVDRAWGYTF TGTGCCAGCAGCGTAGACAGGGCCTGGGGCTACACCTTC
TRBD2 TRBJ2-1 few TRBV9 CASSVSIAGGNDNEQFF TGTGCCAGCAGCGTTTCGATAGCGGGAGGGAATGACAATGAGCAGTTCTTC
TRBD2 TRBJ2-1 many TRBV15 CATSRDLAANEQFF TGTGCCACCAGCAGAGATCTAGCGGCCAATGAGCAGTTCTTC
TRBD2 TRBJ2-1 NA TRBV11-2 CASSLGLPSGGQETQFF TGTGCCAGCAGCTTAGGTTTACCTAGCGGGGGCCAAGAGACCCAGTTCTTC
NA TRBJ2-7 few TRBV5-1 CASSLWTDGEQYF TGCGCCAGCAGCCTCTGGACGGACGGGGAGCAGTACTTC
NA TRBJ2-7 many TRBV6-6 CASSKSKAFYEQYF TGTGCCAGCAGTAAAAGCAAGGCGTTCTACGAGCAGTACTTC
TRBD1 TRBJ1-2 NA TRBV9 CASSATNRGPHYGYTF TGTGCCAGCAGCGCAACGAACAGGGGGCCCCACTATGGCTACACCTTC
NA TRBJ2-3 NA TRBV29-1 CSAQPPWDGTSTDTQYF TGCAGCGCCCAGCCACCATGGGACGGTACCTCCACAGATACGCAGTATTTT
NA TRBJ1-1 few TRBV28 CASSYNYGGNTEAFF TGTGCCAGCAGTTACAACTATGGGGGGAACACTGAAGCTTTCTTT
NA TRBJ1-1 NA TRBV29-1 CSVEDGVTEAFF TGCAGCGTTGAAGACGGAGTCACTGAAGCTTTCTTT
NA TRBJ2-5 few TRBV13 CASSFRVRGGETQYF TGTGCCAGCAGCTTCCGGGTCCGTGGGGGAGAGACCCAGTACTTC
TRBD1 TRBJ2-7 once TRBV20-1 CSATQGERDEQYF TGCAGTGCAACCCAGGGGGAGAGGGACGAGCAGTACTTC
TRBD1 TRBJ1-6 NA TRBV2 CASQGTGGSYNSPLHF TGTGCCAGCCAGGGGACAGGGGGCTCTTATAATTCACCCCTCCACTTT
NA TRBJ2-1 few TRBV20-1 CSARGSSGSSYNEQFF TGCAGTGCTAGAGGGAGTAGCGGCAGCTCCTACAATGAGCAGTTCTTC
TRBD1 TRBJ1-4 many TRBV14 CASSHLPQGEGEKLFF TGTGCCAGCAGCCACCTTCCCCAGGGGGAAGGTGAAAAACTGTTTTTT
NA TRBJ2-5 many TRBV25-1 CASSGEGASQETQYF TGTGCCAGCAGTGGGGAAGGGGCGAGCCAAGAGACCCAGTACTTC
NA TRBJ2-7 many TRBV29-1 CSVEAPGAPNKQYF TGCAGCGTTGAGGCACCGGGGGCCCCTAACAAGCAGTACTTC
NA TRBJ2-7 few TRBV5-1 CASSPYAAYEQYF TGCGCCAGCAGCCCCTACGCGGCCTACGAGCAGTACTTC
NA TRBJ1-1 NA TRBV6-2/TRBV6-3 CASSRPGFLNTEAFF TGTGCCAGCAGCCGCCCCGGTTTTCTGAACACTGAAGCTTTCTTT
NA TRBJ2-3 few TRBV6-1 CASSPLGGVPPDTQYF TGTGCCAGCAGTCCATTGGGGGGAGTCCCACCGGATACGCAGTATTTT
TRBD2 TRBJ2-7 many TRBV10-3 CAINPGLASFEQYF TGTGCCATCAACCCGGGACTAGCAAGTTTCGAGCAGTACTTC
NA TRBJ2-7 NA TRBV15 CATSRLPGTGTYEQYF TGTGCCACCAGCAGATTGCCCGGGACTGGTACCTACGAGCAGTACTTC
NA TRBJ1-2 few TRBV18 CASSPTGQLIYGYTF TGTGCCAGCTCACCTACCGGGCAGCTCATCTATGGCTACACCTTC
NA TRBJ1-1 few TRBV5-1 CASSSSTGGTEAFF TGCGCCAGCAGCTCGTCTACGGGGGGCACTGAAGCTTTCTTT